What follows is one T cell receptor beta chain and its context. TCRdb keeps only in-frame clones here, not all; method: immunoSEQ multiplex PCR. In the table there are about 270,000 clones, 86% of which are singletons. This entry belongs to a study of blood T cell repertoires in COVID-19. This CDR3 is built from 13 residues. Germline V gene sequence: CDR1 LGHNA, CDR2 YNFKEQ. V was pared by 5 bases and J by 5 bases, with 12 bases between. This chain uses TRBV4-2 with TRBJ2-5; perhaps TRBD2 as D (5 bases). The sequenced sample consisted of PBMCs or T cells enriched from blood (not recorded which). The receptor comes from a man aged 18 to 29 who had recovered from COVID-19. The CDR3 sequence is CASSEGTKETQYF. In DNA, the CDR3 is TGTGCCAGCAGCGAGGGAACTAAGGAGACCCAGTACTTC.